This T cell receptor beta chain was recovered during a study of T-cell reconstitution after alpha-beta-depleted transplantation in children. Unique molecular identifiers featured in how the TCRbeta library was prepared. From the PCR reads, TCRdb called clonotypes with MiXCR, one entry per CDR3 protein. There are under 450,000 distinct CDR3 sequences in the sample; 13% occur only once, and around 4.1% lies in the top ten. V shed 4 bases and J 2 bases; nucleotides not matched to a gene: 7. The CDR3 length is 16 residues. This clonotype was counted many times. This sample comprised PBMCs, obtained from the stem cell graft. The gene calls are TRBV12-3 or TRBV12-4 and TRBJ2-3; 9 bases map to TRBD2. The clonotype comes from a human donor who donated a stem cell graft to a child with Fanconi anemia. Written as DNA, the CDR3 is TGTGCCAGCAGTTCGGGACTAGCTGGTTACACAGATACGCAGTATTTT. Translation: CASSSGLAGYTDTQYF.